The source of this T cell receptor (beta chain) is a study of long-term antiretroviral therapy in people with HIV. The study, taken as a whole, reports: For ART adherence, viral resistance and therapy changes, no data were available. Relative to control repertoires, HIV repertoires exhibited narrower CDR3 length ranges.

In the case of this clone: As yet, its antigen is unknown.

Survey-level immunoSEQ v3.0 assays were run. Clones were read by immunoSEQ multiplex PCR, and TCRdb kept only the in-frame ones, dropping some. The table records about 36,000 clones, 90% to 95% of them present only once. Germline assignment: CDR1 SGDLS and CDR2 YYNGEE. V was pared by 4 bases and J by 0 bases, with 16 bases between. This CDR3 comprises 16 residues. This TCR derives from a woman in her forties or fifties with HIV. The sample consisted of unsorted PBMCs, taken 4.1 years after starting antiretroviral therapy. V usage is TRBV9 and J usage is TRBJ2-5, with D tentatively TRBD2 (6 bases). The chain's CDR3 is CASSPWGVRNQETQYF. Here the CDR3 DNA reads TGTGCCAGCAGCCCCTGGGGGGTGCGGAACCAAGAGACCCAGTACTTC.